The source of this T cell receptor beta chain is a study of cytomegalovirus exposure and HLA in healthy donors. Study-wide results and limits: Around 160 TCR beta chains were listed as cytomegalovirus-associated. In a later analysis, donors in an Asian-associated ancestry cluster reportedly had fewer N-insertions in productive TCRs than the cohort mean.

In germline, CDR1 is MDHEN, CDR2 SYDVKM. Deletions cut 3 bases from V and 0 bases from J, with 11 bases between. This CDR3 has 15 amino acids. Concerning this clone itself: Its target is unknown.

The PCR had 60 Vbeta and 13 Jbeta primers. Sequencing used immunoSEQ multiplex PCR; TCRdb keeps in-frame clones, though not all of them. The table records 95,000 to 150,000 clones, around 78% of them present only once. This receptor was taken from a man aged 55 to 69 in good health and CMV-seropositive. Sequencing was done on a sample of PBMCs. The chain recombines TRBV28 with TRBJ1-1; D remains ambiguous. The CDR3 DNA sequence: TGTGCCAGCAGTTTCCGAGCGATTTTGAACACTGAAGCTTTCTTT. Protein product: CASSFRAILNTEAFF.